These 12 T cell receptor beta chains were sequenced from one sample in a study of PD-1 blockade in classical Hodgkin lymphoma. All trial patients relapsed after autologous stem cell transplantation. The protocol was immunoSEQ multiplex PCR, while the TCRdb copy is restricted to in-frame clones and leaves out a portion. The sample has 45,000 to 55,000 clones; 73% are singletons. The sample here was peripheral blood mononuclear cells (PBMCs), taken before the second cycle of nivolumab. The receptors stem from a human donor with classical Hodgkin lymphoma.

This clone occurred once. The chain carries TRBV5-1 and TRBJ2-2, with D uncertain. The germline gives CDR1 SGHRS, CDR2 YFSETQ. This CDR3 has 14 amino acids. V was pared by 1 base and J by 0 bases, with 4 bases between. The CDR3 here is CASSLTTNTGELFF. CDR3 in DNA: TGCGCCAGCAGCTTGACAACGAACACCGGGGAGCTGTTTTTT.

The rearrangement joins TRBV6-6 to TRBJ1-2, with a possible D match to TRBD1 (6 bases). Looked up from germline, CDR1 is MNHNY and CDR2 is SVGAGI (reference sequence). The CDR3 loop spans 14 amino acids. V gave up 6 bases and J gave up 2 bases, with 13 bases separating them. The CDR3 nucleotides read TGTGCCAGCAGAGAAGGACAGCCAAACTATGGCTACACCTTC. It codes for CASREGQPNYGYTF.

DNA of the CDR3: TGTGCCACCAGGGGCAGGGTGAACACTGAAGCTTTCTTT. Encoded protein: CATRGRVNTEAFF. The gene calls are TRBV10-3 and TRBJ1-1; D perhaps matches TRBD1 (6 bases). V lost 10 bases, J lost 0 bases, and 12 bases lay in between. The germline V gene has CDR1 ENHRY and CDR2 SYGVKD. The CDR3 loop spans 13 amino acids.

The CDR3 loop reads CASSSNPGLAGYNEQFF. In DNA, the CDR3 is TGTGCCAGCAGCTCTAACCCGGGACTAGCGGGTTACAATGAGCAGTTCTTC. The gene calls are TRBV7-9 and TRBJ2-1; 12 positions match TRBD2. The trim removed 4 bases at V and 4 bases at J, leaving 8 bases unmatched. The CDR3 runs 17 residues. Germline V gene sequence: CDR1 SEHNR, CDR2 FQNEAQ (reference sequence).

Written as DNA, the CDR3 is TGTGCCAGCTCACCTCCGACCGGGACAGGGAAGGGTTACGAGCAGTACTTC. Translating it yields CASSPPTGTGKGYEQYF. V and J are TRBV18 and TRBJ2-7; 9 bases are shared with TRBD1. The CDR3 is 17 amino acids. The V gene's germline CDR1 is KGHSH and CDR2 LQKENI. Trimming removed 3 bases from V and 4 bases from J; junction bases left unmatched: 13. The complete variable domain, with remaining parts taken from reference TRBV18 and TRBJ2-7, reads NAGVMQNPRHLVRRRGQEARLRCSPMKGHSHVYWYRQLPEEGLKFMVYLQKENIIDESGMPKERFSAEFPKEGPSILRIQQVVRGDSAAYFCASSPPTGTGKGYEQYFGPGTRLTVT.

V is TRBV5-1 and J is TRBJ1-2; 7 bases match TRBD1. V gave up 1 base and J gave up 6 bases; unmatched junction bases: 6. CDR3 size: 14 residues. Germline loops: CDR1 SGHRS, CDR2 YFSETQ. The CDR3 is CASSLMSGGNGYTF. For the CDR3, the DNA is TGCGCCAGCAGCTTGATGTCAGGGGGTAATGGCTACACCTTC.

In its sample, this clone was seen a few times. The V gene is TRBV19, the J gene TRBJ2-1; a weak D match, TRBD2 (6 bases). Trimming removed 7 bases from V and 0 bases from J, with 25 bases in between. CDR3 size: 19 residues. The germline V gene encodes CDR1 LNHDA and CDR2 SQIVND (reference sequence). The CDR3 DNA sequence: TGTGCCAGTACCACAGGCGGCGGAGGGGCTCGCAGCTCCTACAATGAGCAGTTCTTC. Translation: CASTTGGGGARSSYNEQFF.

This chain joins TRBV1 and TRBJ2-1; the table assigns TRBD2, which was not confirmed against the DNA. TRBV1 is marked as a pseudogene. This CDR3 spans 12 amino acids. This CDR3 reads CTSSLGLAVRFF. CDR3 nucleotides: TGCACCAGCAGCCTCGGACTAGCCGTGCGGTTCTTC.

The genes are TRBV29-1 and TRBJ2-6; D is tentatively TRBD1 or TRBD2 (5 bases each). Per the germline V gene, CDR1 is SQVTM and CDR2 is ANQGSEA. The CDR3 runs to 17 residues. V was cut by 5 bases and J by 0 bases, with 17 bases left in between. The CDR3 reads CSVQGTILSSGANVLTF. The CDR3, as DNA: TGCAGCGTTCAAGGGACGATATTGAGCTCTGGGGCCAACGTCCTGACTTTC. Full variable domain (remainder filled in from reference TRBV29-1 and TRBJ2-6): SAVISQKPSRDICQRGTSLTIQCQVDSQVTMMFWYRQQPGQSLTLIATANQGSEATYESGFVIDKFPISRPNLTFSTLTVSNMSPEDSSIYLCSVQGTILSSGANVLTFGAGSRLTVL.

The chain recombines TRBV5-1 with TRBJ2-3; TRBD2 agrees at 8 bases. V was pared by 1 base and J by 3 bases, with 4 bases of the junction left unmatched. CDR1 and CDR2 from the germline V gene are SGHRS and YFSETQ. The CDR3 is made up of 15 amino acids. In nucleotides, the CDR3 is TGCGCCAGCAGCTTGTCGGGGGGGCCTACAGATACGCAGTATTTT. Translation: CASSLSGGPTDTQYF.

The chain has TRBV5-5 and TRBJ2-2, with D hard to call. The ends were cut back, 0 bases at V and 5 bases at J, with 8 bases in the middle. The CDR3 is made up of 14 amino acids. From germline, CDR1 is SGHKS and CDR2 YYEKEE (reference sequence). The CDR3 reads CASSLVPGTGELFF. Written as DNA, the CDR3 is TGTGCCAGCAGCTTGGTTCCAGGTACCGGGGAGCTGTTTTTT.

This clone was detected a few times. The rearrangement uses TRBV6-1 and TRBJ2-5, with D possibly matching TRBD2 (5 bases). Trimming cost V 3 bases and J 3 bases, with 20 bases left between them. Germline CDR1 is MNHNS and CDR2 is SASEGT. The CDR3 contains 17 residues. The CDR3 sequence is CASSDPMPGYPKETQYF. CDR3 sequence (DNA): TGTGCCAGCAGTGACCCTATGCCGGGATACCCTAAAGAGACCCAGTACTTC.